This T cell receptor (beta chain) was sequenced for a study of identical twins. Study-wide points: Shared out-of-frame alpha sequences (those common to twins) showed excess low generation probability.

To note about this clonotype: Its antigen is still unknown. This is likely a read error, given that the CDR3 carries no conserved phenylalanine or tryptophan at its end. No DNA is shown, since the ends of the CDR3 on it are uncertain; the CDR3 is the one TCRdb lists.

After template switching added a universal primer site, the resulting cDNA carried unique molecular identifiers. MiXCR, applied by TCRdb to the 5' RACE reads, yields one record per CDR3 protein. The sample holds about 890,000 distinct CDR3 sequences; around an eighth are singletons and the top ten take around 1.5%. Germline-derived CDR1 and CDR2 are SQVTM and ANQGSEA. Both ends counted, the CDR3 spans 10 residues. The same data also went into a second study, on yellow fever vaccine responses in identical twins.

This chain links TRBV29-1 with TRBJ2-3; the DNA was not compared with TRBD1, the D call given in the table. The sample comprised PBMCs. The TCR originated in a woman under 30 in good health. This chain's CDR3 is CSVNRDRWYS.